This entry describes one T cell receptor (beta chain). These data originate in a study of blood T cell repertoires in COVID-19. Looking at the study overall: Samples of COVID-19 (acute and convalescent) were obtained from the United States, Italy and Spain.

Clones were sequenced by immunoSEQ multiplex PCR, and TCRdb holds only the in-frame ones, with some missing. The profile shows tens of thousands of clones, approximately 86% of them singletons. This CDR3 region has 14 residues. Looked up from germline, CDR1 is MNHEY and CDR2 is SMNVEV (reference sequence). Deletions cut 2 bases from V and 5 bases from J, with 10 bases between. The sequence was collected from a human donor with active COVID-19. The donor label of this sample is uncertain. The chain uses TRBV27 and TRBJ1-5, with D perhaps matching TRBD1 (6 bases). The sequencing input was peripheral blood. The CDR3 DNA reads as TGTGCCAGCAGTTTAACAGGGAACTATCAGCCCCAGCATTTT. It encodes CASSLTGNYQPQHF.